One sample yielded the 4 T cell receptor beta chains listed below, sequenced in a study of OX40 agonist ivuxolimab in advanced cancers. Assay used: immunoSEQ multiplex PCR; TCRdb lists only in-frame clones, some missing. The data show approximately 26,000 clones, with approximately 91% seen just once and almost 50% held by the top ten. The sample consisted of CD4+ or CD8+ T cells sorted from blood, taken in a trial of the OX40 agonist ivuxolimab. These receptors all come from an adult with an advanced solid tumor such as melanoma, head and neck, liver or kidney cancer.

The chain is built from TRBV2 and TRBJ2-7; TRBD2 agrees at 7 bases. The ends lost 8 bases at V and 3 bases at J; junction bases unmatched: 13. Germline V gene sequence: CDR1 SNHLY, CDR2 FYNNEI. This CDR3 is built from 15 residues. The CDR3: CASRYSLAENYEQYF. CDR3 nucleotides: TGTGCCAGCCGATACAGTCTAGCGGAGAACTACGAGCAGTACTTC.

The chain is built from TRBV6-6 and TRBJ2-3, with D perhaps matching TRBD1 (5 bases). From germline, CDR1 is MNHNY and CDR2 SVGAGI (reference sequence). V dropped 2 bases and J dropped 3 bases, with 12 bases sitting between them. The CDR3 covers 15 residues. The CDR3 loop reads CASSYLDTATDTQYF. DNA of the CDR3: TGTGCCAGCAGTTACCTGGACACGGCGACAGATACGCAGTATTTT.

The J gene is TRBJ1-2, the V gene TRBV6-5; D is possibly TRBD1 (6 bases). The CDR3 runs to 15 residues. The V and J ends lost 4 bases and 6 bases respectively, with 18 bases between them. Per germline, CDR1 MNHEY and CDR2 SVGAGI. The CDR3 is CASSFFGGLKDGYTF. CDR3 coding DNA: TGTGCCAGCAGTTTCTTTGGGGGGCTTAAGGATGGCTACACCTTC.

The V and J genes are TRBV9 and TRBJ1-3; tentatively, D is TRBD1 (5 bases). In germline, CDR1 is SGDLS, CDR2 YYNGEE. Trimming shortened V by 2 bases and J by 3 bases, and 12 bases separated the two germline ends. CDR3 length: 15 amino acids. CDR3 nucleotide sequence: TGTGCCAGCAGCGTGGTCCCAGGGAGTGGAAACACCATATATTTT. Amino acid sequence: CASSVVPGSGNTIYF.